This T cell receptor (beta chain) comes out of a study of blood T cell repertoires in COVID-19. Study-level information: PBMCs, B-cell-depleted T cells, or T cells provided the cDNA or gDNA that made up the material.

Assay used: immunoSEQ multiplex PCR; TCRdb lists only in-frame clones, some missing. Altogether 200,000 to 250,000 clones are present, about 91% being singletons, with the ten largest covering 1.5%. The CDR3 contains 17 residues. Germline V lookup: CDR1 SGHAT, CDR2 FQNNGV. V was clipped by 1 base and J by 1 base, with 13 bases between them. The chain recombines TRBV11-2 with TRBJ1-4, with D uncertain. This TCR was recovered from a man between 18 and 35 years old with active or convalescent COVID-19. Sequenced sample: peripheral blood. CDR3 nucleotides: TGTGCCAGCAGCTTAGTAGTGAGGGTTGGAACTAATGAAAAACTGTTTTTT. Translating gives CASSLVVRVGTNEKLFF.